These 9 T cell receptor beta chains originate from one sample sequenced in a study of cytomegalovirus exposure and HLA in healthy donors. The study ran its PCR with 60 Vbeta and 13 Jbeta primers. The table came from immunoSEQ multiplex PCR; TCRdb's copy has only in-frame clones and leaves some out. The sample lists some 110,000 clones; around 86% were seen once. Source material: PBMCs. All receptors derive from a man aged 25 to 40 in good health and CMV-seronegative.

The chain carries TRBV5-1 and TRBJ2-1, with D possibly matching TRBD2 (5 bases). With 0 bases removed from V and 9 bases from J, the gap between germline ends came to 16 bases. Germline CDR1 and CDR2: SGHRS and YFSETQ. The CDR3 spans 15 residues. The CDR3 DNA is TGCGCCAGCAGCTTGGCCCCCACTAGTTCACGTGAGCAGTTCTTC. This codes for CASSLAPTSSREQFF.

The V gene is TRBV11-2, the J gene TRBJ1-2; weak D call: TRBD1 (6 bases). V was pared by 2 bases and J by 3 bases, with 10 bases between. Germline V gene lookup returns CDR1 SGHAT and CDR2 FQNNGV. This CDR3 is built from 14 residues. CDR3 residues: CASSLLAGDYGYTF. DNA of the CDR3: TGTGCCAGCAGCTTACTCGCAGGGGACTATGGCTACACCTTC.

The chain is built from TRBV7-2 and TRBJ2-1, with 9 nucleotides matching TRBD1. The CDR3 is 14 residues long. Germline V gene data show CDR1 as SGHTA and CDR2 as FQGNSA. The V segment lost 5 bases and the J segment 9 bases; nucleotides outside the gene matches: 8. The DNA of the CDR3 is TGTGCCAGCAGCCGAGATACAGGGGGCGGTGAGCAGTTCTTC. Protein product: CASSRDTGGGEQFF.

The V call is TRBV6-4, the J call TRBJ2-3, with 9 bases that match TRBD2. The length of the CDR3 is 15 residues. V gave up 4 bases and J gave up 1 base; unmatched junction bases: 3. Germline lookup yields CDR1 MRHNA and CDR2 SNTAGT. CDR3 in DNA: TGTGCCAGCAGTGTGGTAGCGGGGGGCACAGATACGCAGTATTTT. Protein product: CASSVVAGGTDTQYF.

V is TRBV7-8 and J is TRBJ2-7, with 9 nucleotides matching TRBD1. This CDR3 is 14 amino acids long. Germline-derived CDR1 and CDR2 are SGHVS and FQNEAQ. V shed 6 bases and J 2 bases; nucleotides not matched to a gene: 5. CDR3 coding DNA: TGTGCCAGCAGGCCCCGGACAGGGGCCTACGAGCAGTACTTC. Protein: CASRPRTGAYEQYF. Based on the CDR3 plus reference TRBV7-8 and TRBJ2-7, the full variable domain is GAGVSQSPRYKVAKRGQDVALRCDPISGHVSLFWYQQALGQGPEFLTYFQNEAQLDKSGLPSDRFFAERPEGSVSTLKIQRTQQEDSAVYLCASRPRTGAYEQYFGPGTRLTVT.

This chain uses TRBV7-7 with TRBJ2-2; D may be TRBD1 (5 bases). Trimming pared 1 base from V and 6 bases from J, leaving 9 bases between. Per the germline V gene, CDR1 is SSHAT and CDR2 is FNYEAQ (reference sequence). The CDR3 spans 14 residues. Here the CDR3 DNA reads TGTGCCAGCAGCTTAGGACAGTCGTCCGGGGAGCTGTTTTTT. It specifies CASSLGQSSGELFF.

The sample holds one count of this clone. V and J are TRBV27 and TRBJ2-1; TRBD2 matches at 12 bases. Trimming at V came to 4 bases and at J to 7 bases, leaving 8 bases not matched to a gene. The CDR3 is 16 residues long. Germline assignment: CDR1 MNHEY and CDR2 SMNVEV (reference sequence). As DNA, the CDR3 is TGTGCCAGCAGTTCCCGACTAGCGGGGGTTCGGAATGAGCAGTTCTTC. It yields the protein CASSSRLAGVRNEQFF.

The chain has TRBV4-3 and TRBJ2-1, with 16 bases matching TRBD2. V lost 0 bases and J lost 10; bases outside the gene matches: 6. Germline CDR1 LGHNA, CDR2 YSLEER. There are 17 residues in the CDR3. As DNA, the CDR3 is TGCGCCAGCAGCCAAGAGGGACTAGCGGGGGGGCCAAGGGAGCAGTTCTTC. Protein sequence: CASSQEGLAGGPREQFF.

This clone appeared a single time. The CDR3 sequence is CATSGNRGGPQETQYF. DNA for the CDR3: TGTGCCACCAGCGGAAACAGGGGGGGCCCACAAGAGACCCAGTACTTC. The chain uses TRBV15 and TRBJ2-5, with D possibly TRBD1 on 8 matching bases. CDR1 is LNHNV, CDR2 YYDKDF, per germline (reference sequence). The CDR3 runs 16 residues. V shed 5 bases and J shed 2 bases, with 18 bases lying between them.